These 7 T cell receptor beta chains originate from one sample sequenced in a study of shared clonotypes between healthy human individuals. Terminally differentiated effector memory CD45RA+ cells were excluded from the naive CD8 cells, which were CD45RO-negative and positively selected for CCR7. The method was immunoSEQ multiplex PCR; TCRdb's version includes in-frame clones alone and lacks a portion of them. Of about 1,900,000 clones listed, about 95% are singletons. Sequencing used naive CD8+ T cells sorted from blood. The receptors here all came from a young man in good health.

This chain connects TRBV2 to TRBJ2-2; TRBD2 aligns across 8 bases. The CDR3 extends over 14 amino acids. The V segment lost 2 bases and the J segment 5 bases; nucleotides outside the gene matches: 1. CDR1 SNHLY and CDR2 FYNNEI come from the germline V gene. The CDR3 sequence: CASSEPSGTGELFF. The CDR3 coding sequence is TGTGCCAGCAGTGAACCTAGCGGGACCGGGGAGCTGTTTTTT.

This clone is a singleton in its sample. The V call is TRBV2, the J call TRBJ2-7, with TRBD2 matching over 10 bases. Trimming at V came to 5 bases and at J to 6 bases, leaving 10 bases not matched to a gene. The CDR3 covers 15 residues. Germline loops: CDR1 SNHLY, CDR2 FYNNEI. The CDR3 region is CASSSPAGGVGEQYF. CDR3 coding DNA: TGTGCCAGCAGTTCCCCAGCGGGGGGGGTCGGCGAGCAGTACTTC.

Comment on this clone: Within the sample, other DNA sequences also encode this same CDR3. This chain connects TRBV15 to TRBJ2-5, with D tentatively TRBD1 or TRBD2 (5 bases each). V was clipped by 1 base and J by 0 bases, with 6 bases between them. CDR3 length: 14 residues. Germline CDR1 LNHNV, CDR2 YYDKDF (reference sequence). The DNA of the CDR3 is TGTGCCACCAGCAGAGGGGGGTACCAAGAGACCCAGTACTTC. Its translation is CATSRGGYQETQYF.

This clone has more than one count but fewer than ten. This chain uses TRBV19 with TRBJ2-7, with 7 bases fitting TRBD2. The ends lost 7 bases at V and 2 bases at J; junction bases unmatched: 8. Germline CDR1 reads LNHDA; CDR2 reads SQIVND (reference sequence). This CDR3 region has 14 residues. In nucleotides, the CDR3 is TGTGCCAGTAACCCCGGGGGGATAGCCTACGAGCAGTACTTC. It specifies CASNPGGIAYEQYF.

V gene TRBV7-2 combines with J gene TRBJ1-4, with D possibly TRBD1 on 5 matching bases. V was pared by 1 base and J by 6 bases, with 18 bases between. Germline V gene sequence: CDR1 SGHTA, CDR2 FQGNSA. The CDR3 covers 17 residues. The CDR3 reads CASSLGPSIGEHEKLFF. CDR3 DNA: TGTGCCAGCAGCTTAGGACCTTCTATAGGGGAGCATGAAAAACTGTTTTTT.

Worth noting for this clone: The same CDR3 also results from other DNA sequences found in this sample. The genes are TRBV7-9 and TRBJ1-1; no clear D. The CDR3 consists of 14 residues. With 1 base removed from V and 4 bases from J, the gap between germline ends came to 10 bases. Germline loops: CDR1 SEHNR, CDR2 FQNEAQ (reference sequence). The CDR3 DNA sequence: TGTGCCAGCAGCTTAGGGCTTACGATCACTGAAGCTTTCTTT. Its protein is CASSLGLTITEAFF.

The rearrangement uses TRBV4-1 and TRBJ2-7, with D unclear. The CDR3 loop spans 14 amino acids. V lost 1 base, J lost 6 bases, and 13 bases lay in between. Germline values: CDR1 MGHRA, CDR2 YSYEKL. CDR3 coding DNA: TGCGCCAGCAGCCAAGCTCTGTCCCCCCCCGAGCAGTACTTC. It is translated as CASSQALSPPEQYF.